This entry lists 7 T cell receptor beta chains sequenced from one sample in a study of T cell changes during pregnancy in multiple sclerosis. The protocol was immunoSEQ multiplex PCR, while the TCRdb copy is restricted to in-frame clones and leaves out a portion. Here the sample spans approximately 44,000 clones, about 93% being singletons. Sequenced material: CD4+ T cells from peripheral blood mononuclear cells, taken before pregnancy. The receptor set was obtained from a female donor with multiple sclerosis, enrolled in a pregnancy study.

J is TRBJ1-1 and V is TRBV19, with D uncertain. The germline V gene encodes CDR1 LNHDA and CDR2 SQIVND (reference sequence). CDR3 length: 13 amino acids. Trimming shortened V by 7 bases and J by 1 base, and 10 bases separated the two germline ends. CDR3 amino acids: CASKLRQNTEAFF. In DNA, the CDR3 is TGTGCCAGTAAACTTCGACAGAACACTGAAGCTTTCTTT.

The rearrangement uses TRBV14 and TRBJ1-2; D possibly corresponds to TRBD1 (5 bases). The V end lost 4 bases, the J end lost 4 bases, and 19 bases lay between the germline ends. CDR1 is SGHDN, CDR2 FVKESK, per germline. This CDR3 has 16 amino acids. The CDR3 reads CASSLSIRVLRYGYTF. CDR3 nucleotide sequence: TGTGCCAGCAGCCTAAGCATCAGGGTGCTTCGCTATGGCTACACCTTC.

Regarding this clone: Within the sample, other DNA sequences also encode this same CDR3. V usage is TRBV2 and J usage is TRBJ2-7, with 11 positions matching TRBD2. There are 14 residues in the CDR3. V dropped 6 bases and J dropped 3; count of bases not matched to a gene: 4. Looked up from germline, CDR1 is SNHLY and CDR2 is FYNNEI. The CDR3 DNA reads TGTGCCAGCAGGGGAACTAGCGGGGGCTACGAGCAGTACTTC. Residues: CASRGTSGGYEQYF.

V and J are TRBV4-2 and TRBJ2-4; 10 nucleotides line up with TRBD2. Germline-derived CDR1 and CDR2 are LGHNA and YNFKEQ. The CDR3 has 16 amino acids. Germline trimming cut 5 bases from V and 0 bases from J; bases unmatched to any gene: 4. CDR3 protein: CASSTTSGLAKNIQYF. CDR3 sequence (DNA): TGTGCCAGCAGCACGACTAGCGGGTTAGCCAAAAACATTCAGTACTTC.

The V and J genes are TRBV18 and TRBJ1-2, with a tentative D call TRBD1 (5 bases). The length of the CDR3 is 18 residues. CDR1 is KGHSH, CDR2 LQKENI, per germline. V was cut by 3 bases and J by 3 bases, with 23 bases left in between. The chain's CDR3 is CASSPLPGLASEDYGYTF. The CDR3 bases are TGTGCCAGCTCACCGCTACCGGGACTGGCTTCGGAGGACTATGGCTACACCTTC.

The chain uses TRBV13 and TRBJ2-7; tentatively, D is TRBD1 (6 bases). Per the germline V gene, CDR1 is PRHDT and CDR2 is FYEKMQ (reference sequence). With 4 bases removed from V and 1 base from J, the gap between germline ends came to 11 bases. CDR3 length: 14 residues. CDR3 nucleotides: TGTGCCAGCAGCTCATTACAGGGTTCCTACGAGCAGTACTTC. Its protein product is CASSSLQGSYEQYF.

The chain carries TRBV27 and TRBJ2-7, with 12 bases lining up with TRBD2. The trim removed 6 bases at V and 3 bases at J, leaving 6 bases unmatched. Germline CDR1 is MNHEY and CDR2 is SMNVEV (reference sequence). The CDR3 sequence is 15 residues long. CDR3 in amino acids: CASSRKLAGGYEQYF. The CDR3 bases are TGTGCCAGCAGCCGAAAACTAGCGGGAGGCTACGAGCAGTACTTC.